This T cell receptor (beta chain) was retrieved from a study of identical twins. TCRdb re-called the 5' RACE reads with MiXCR, one entry per CDR3 protein. The sample lists roughly 1,500,000 distinct CDR3 sequences, under 35% occurring once. This clonotype has a handful of counts. V was cut by 1 base and J by 2 bases, with 11 bases left in between. The CDR3 extends over 15 amino acids. Germline loops: CDR1 SGHVS, CDR2 FQNEAQ. The chain has TRBV7-8 and TRBJ1-1; no firm D call. The source material was cord blood. This sequence originates from a newborn girl in good health. Here the CDR3 DNA reads TGTGCCAGCAGCTTAGAGAGGGCCGCAAACACTGAAGCTTTCTTT. Its protein product is CASSLERAANTEAFF. Full variable domain (missing parts from reference TRBV7-8 and TRBJ1-1): GAGVSQSPRYKVAKRGQDVALRCDPISGHVSLFWYQQALGQGPEFLTYFQNEAQLDKSGLPSDRFFAERPEGSVSTLKIQRTQQEDSAVYLCASSLERAANTEAFFGQGTRLTVV.